The 25 T cell receptor beta chains listed next were all sequenced from one sample in a study of response to subunit inactivated influenza vaccine. From the RT-PCR reads, TCRdb called clonotypes with MiXCR, one entry per CDR3 protein. Among more than 200,000 distinct CDR3 sequences listed, more than 9% were seen once. The material sequenced was non-naive T cells sorted from PBMCs, taken approximately 15 days before vaccination. These receptors originate from a man aged 45 to 65 who received an inactivated influenza vaccine.

A few counts support this clonotype. The V call is TRBV12-3 or TRBV12-4, the J call TRBJ1-2; D remains unclear. V lost 3 bases, J lost 8 bases, and 10 bases lay in between. The CDR3 sequence is 12 residues long. The chain's CDR3 is CASSFRVGGYTF. In DNA form, the CDR3 reads TGTGCCAGCAGTTTTAGGGTGGGAGGCTACACCTTC.

A note on this clonotype: A junction boundary mismatches the germline segment, possibly from a read error. The chain employs TRBV7-9 and TRBJ1-2; D might be TRBD1 (5 bases). The CDR3 runs to 16 residues. CDR1 is SEHNR and CDR2 is FQNEAQ in the germline V gene (reference sequence). The CDR3 protein is CASSLGGREMNYGYNF. CDR3 DNA sequence: TGTGCCAGCAGCTTAGGTGGCAGGGAGATGAACTATGGCTACAACTTC.

This clonotype was observed a handful of times. The rearrangement links TRBV28 to TRBJ2-1, with 8 bases that match TRBD1. J lost 4 bases, V lost 6 bases, and 5 bases had no gene match. The CDR3 runs to 14 residues. Germline V gene sequence: CDR1 MDHEN, CDR2 SYDVKM. The CDR3 here is CASRGTGSYNEQFF. The CDR3 DNA sequence: TGTGCCAGCAGGGGGACAGGTTCGTACAATGAGCAGTTCTTC.

This clonotype was picked up a small number of times. The chain's CDR3 is CSAPLASETGELFF. CDR3 sequence (DNA): TGCAGTGCTCCTCTCGCATCGGAGACCGGGGAGCTGTTTTTT. The chain couples TRBV20-1 to TRBJ2-2; D is ambiguous. The CDR3 totals 14 residues. In germline, CDR1 is DFQATT, CDR2 SNEGSKA (reference sequence). V shed 5 bases and J shed 5 bases, with 15 bases lying between them.

This clonotype was seen only a few times. This chain links TRBV12-3 or TRBV12-4 with TRBJ2-1; no clear D gene. Between the trimmed V and J ends, which lost 4 bases and 9 bases, there was a span of 13 bases. The length of the CDR3 is 13 residues. CDR3 nucleotides: TGTGCCAGCAGTTCTTTAGGGTGGGGTGAGCAGTTCTTC. This sequence encodes CASSSLGWGEQFF.

This clonotype was detected a few times. The chain recombines TRBV11-2 with TRBJ2-7; TRBD1 is a possible D gene (6 bases). The ends were cut back, 1 base at V and 4 bases at J, with 11 bases in the middle. The CDR3 is made up of 14 amino acids. The germline V gene has CDR1 SGHAT and CDR2 FQNNGV. In DNA, the CDR3 is TGTGCCAGCAGCTTAGGACCAACAGGGTACGAGCAGTACTTC. Its translation is CASSLGPTGYEQYF.

This clonotype was observed many times. J is TRBJ2-1 and V is TRBV7-3; TRBD2 matches at 15 bases. This CDR3 region has 17 residues. Germline CDR1 and CDR2: SGHTA and FQGTGA. Unmatched junction bases numbered 9, after V lost 5 bases and J lost 7 bases. CDR3 protein: CASSVGTSGRFGNEQFF. The DNA for the CDR3 is TGTGCCAGCAGCGTAGGGACTAGCGGGAGGTTTGGAAATGAGCAGTTCTTC. The variable domain in full, with the rest retrieved from reference TRBV7-3 and TRBJ2-1, is GAGVSQTPSNKVTEKGKYVELRCDPISGHTALYWYRQSLGQGPEFLIYFQGTGAADDSGLPNDRFFAVRPEGSVSTLKIQRTERGDSAVYLCASSVGTSGRFGNEQFFGPGTRLTVL.

This chain connects TRBV20-1 to TRBJ2-2; 9 nucleotides agree with TRBD1. This CDR3 is built from 15 residues. V shed 4 bases, J shed 0 bases, and the junction held 3 bases outside the gene matches. CDR1 and CDR2 from the germline V gene are DFQATT and SNEGSKA (reference sequence). CDR3 amino acids: CSATRTGANTGELFF. The CDR3 DNA sequence: TGCAGTGCTACCCGGACAGGGGCGAACACCGGGGAGCTGTTTTTT.

In nucleotides, the CDR3 is TGTGCCAGCAGCTTCACTAGCGGGAGCGGGGGCGGGGAGCTGTTTTTT. Its translation is CASSFTSGSGGGELFF. The J gene is TRBJ2-2, the V gene TRBV7-2; 11 bases agree with TRBD2. This CDR3 comprises 16 residues. Germline CDR1 is SGHTA and CDR2 is FQGNSA. V dropped 3 bases and J dropped 7; count of bases not matched to a gene: 7.

The V call is TRBV4-2, the J call TRBJ2-2; 7 nucleotides agree with TRBD1. The germline gives CDR1 LGHNA, CDR2 YNFKEQ. V dropped 5 bases and J dropped 7; count of bases not matched to a gene: 10. CDR3 length: 15 amino acids. The CDR3 here is CASSKRDSEGGELFF. In nucleotides, the CDR3 is TGTGCCAGCAGCAAACGGGACAGCGAGGGCGGGGAGCTGTTTTTT.

This chain joins TRBV19 and TRBJ1-3; possible D gene TRBD1, 5 bases. The CDR3 loop spans 16 amino acids. The germline gives CDR1 LNHDA, CDR2 SQIVND (reference sequence). V lost 5 bases and J lost 0, with 14 bases in between. CDR3: CASSALRGISGNTIYF. The CDR3 nucleotides are TGTGCCAGTAGTGCCTTACGGGGGATCTCTGGAAACACCATATATTTT. Full variable domain (outside the CDR3, taken from reference TRBV19 and TRBJ1-3): DGGITQSPKYLFRKEGQNVTLSCEQNLNHDAMYWYRQDPGQGLRLIYYSQIVNDFQKGDIAEGYSVSREKKESFPLTVTSAQKNPTAFYLCASSALRGISGNTIYFGEGSWLTVV.

This clonotype has just a few counts. The chain links TRBV9 to TRBJ2-3; D possibly uses TRBD1 or TRBD2 (5 bases each). CDR1 and CDR2 from the germline V gene are SGDLS and YYNGEE. The CDR3 runs 14 residues. Trimming took off 3 bases at V and 0 bases at J, with 8 bases between the two ends. This CDR3 is CASSERDSTDTQYF. The CDR3 region has the DNA TGTGCCAGCAGCGAACGGGACAGCACAGATACGCAGTATTTT.

The V call is TRBV27, the J call TRBJ2-5, with TRBD2 matching 10 bases. The germline CDR1 and CDR2 sequences are MNHEY and SMNVEV (reference sequence). With V trimmed by 3 bases and J by 3 bases, 7 bases remained unmatched. The CDR3 contains 16 residues. Here the CDR3 reads CASSFRAGGPEETQYF. CDR3 bases: TGTGCCAGCAGTTTTAGAGCGGGAGGGCCCGAAGAGACCCAGTACTTC.

This clonotype was counted a few times. The chain recombines TRBV24-1 with TRBJ2-1; a weak D match, TRBD1 (6 bases). Per germline, CDR1 KGHDR and CDR2 SFDVKD. V lost 10 bases to trimming and J lost 9 bases, with 18 bases between them. This CDR3 comprises 13 residues. The CDR3 reads CATRGFKSFEQFF. CDR3 DNA sequence: TGTGCCACAAGGGGGTTCAAGAGTTTTGAGCAGTTCTTC.

This clonotype has just a few counts. This chain uses TRBV2 with TRBJ2-7; the D is unclear. This CDR3 is built from 15 residues. V gave up 2 bases and J gave up 7 bases, with 18 bases separating them. Germline CDR1 and CDR2: SNHLY and FYNNEI. CDR3 DNA: TGTGCCAGCAGTGAAACGCCCGGCCCACTGGGGGAGCAGTACTTC. Residues: CASSETPGPLGEQYF.

There are a few counts of this clonotype. J is TRBJ2-7 and V is TRBV25-1, with TRBD1 matching 7 bases. The CDR3 loop spans 13 amino acids. Losses at the gene ends were 5 bases for V and 6 bases for J; bases not matched to a gene: 7. CDR1 and CDR2 from the germline V gene are MGHDK and SYGVNS. CDR3: CASSQRGGGEQYF. CDR3 nucleotide sequence: TGTGCCAGCAGTCAACGAGGGGGCGGCGAGCAGTACTTC.

DNA for the CDR3: TGTGCCAGCAGCTGGGAGCGGGGGGAGCAGTTCTTC. The encoded protein is CASSWERGEQFF. The chain is built from TRBV6-1 and TRBJ2-1, with 8 bases fitting TRBD2. Trimming removed 6 bases from V and 10 bases from J; junction bases left unmatched: 5. This CDR3 contains 12 residues. CDR1 MNHNS and CDR2 SASEGT come from the germline V gene.

The sample holds many counts of this clonotype. CDR3 loop: CASSFVGRRNTGELFF. CDR3 DNA: TGTGCCAGCAGTTTCGTCGGCAGGCGAAACACCGGGGAGCTGTTTTTT. The rearrangement links TRBV28 to TRBJ2-2, with unresolved D. Between the trimmed V and J ends, which lost 3 bases and 2 bases, there was a span of 13 bases. CDR1 and CDR2 from the germline V gene are MDHEN and SYDVKM. CDR3 size: 16 residues. Based on the CDR3 plus reference TRBV28 and TRBJ2-2, the full variable domain is DVKVTQSSRYLVKRTGEKVFLECVQDMDHENMFWYRQDPGLGLRLIYFSYDVKMKEKGDIPEGYSVSREKKERFSLILESASTNQTSMYLCASSFVGRRNTGELFFGEGSRLTVL.

This chain links TRBV7-2 with TRBJ2-2; D possibly corresponds to TRBD1 (5 bases). V gave up 4 bases and J gave up 4 bases, with 13 bases separating them. Germline V lookup: CDR1 SGHTA, CDR2 FQGNSA. This CDR3 has 15 residues. DNA for the CDR3: TGTGCCAGCAGCTACACAGGAGTAGGCACCGGGGAGCTGTTTTTT. Protein sequence: CASSYTGVGTGELFF.

This clonotype was counted only a few times. The rearrangement joins TRBV5-6 to TRBJ1-1; a possible D gene is TRBD1 (5 bases). CDR3 length: 14 amino acids. V was trimmed by 4 bases and J by 2 bases, leaving 12 bases between them. Germline V gives CDR1 SGHDT, CDR2 YYEEEE. CDR3 amino acids: CASSIQGFNTEAFF. CDR3 sequence (DNA): TGTGCCAGCAGCATCCAGGGATTCAACACTGAAGCTTTCTTT.

This clonotype was counted a few times. The CDR3 reads CASSPPGLLNSYEQYF. DNA of the CDR3: TGTGCCAGCAGCCCGCCGGGACTCCTAAACTCCTACGAGCAGTACTTC. This chain links TRBV7-2 with TRBJ2-7, with a weak D call TRBD2 (6 bases). From germline, CDR1 is SGHTA and CDR2 FQGNSA. The ends were cut back, 5 bases at V and 0 bases at J, with 17 bases in the middle. CDR3 length equals 16 residues.

This clonotype was seen many times. The chain recombines TRBV11-1 with TRBJ2-1; TRBD2 aligns across 12 bases. Germline V CDR1 and CDR2: SGHAT, FQDESV (reference sequence). V trimming: 10 bases; J trimming: 7 bases; junction bases outside the gene matches: 11. The CDR3 is 15 amino acids. The CDR3 here is CATKQGLAGSNEQFF. The CDR3 coding sequence is TGTGCCACGAAACAGGGACTAGCGGGCTCAAATGAGCAGTTCTTC.

The chain joins TRBV20-1 to TRBJ2-1; 9 bases fit TRBD2. Germline V lookup: CDR1 DFQATT, CDR2 SNEGSKA (reference sequence). The CDR3 is 13 residues long. This chain's CDR3 is CAGRGGSYNEQFF. Written as DNA, the CDR3 is TGCGCTGGGCGGGGGGGCTCCTACAATGAGCAGTTCTTC.

This clonotype has just a few counts. This sequence joins TRBV7-2 and TRBJ1-2, with TRBD1 as a possible D gene (6 bases). Germline V gene data show CDR1 as SGHTA and CDR2 as FQGNSA. V was pared by 3 bases and J by 8 bases, with 16 bases between. CDR3 length: 14 amino acids. CDR3 nucleotide sequence: TGTGCCAGCAGCTTGATCGGGACAACGGAGGGCTACACCTTC. The encoded protein is CASSLIGTTEGYTF.

This clonotype is medium-sized (0.01 to 0.1%). The chain joins TRBV6-5 to TRBJ2-5; 7 nucleotides align to TRBD2. The CDR3 is made up of 16 amino acids. V lost 4 bases and J lost 4; bases outside the gene matches: 12. Germline V gives CDR1 MNHEY, CDR2 SVGAGI. CDR3: CASSSSLPGLSETQYF. The CDR3 DNA reads as TGTGCCAGCAGTTCCAGCTTACCGGGACTATCAGAGACCCAGTACTTC.